Listed here is a single T cell receptor (beta chain). Researchers ran the PCR with 60 Vbeta and 13 Jbeta primers. Sequencing used immunoSEQ multiplex PCR; TCRdb keeps in-frame clones, though not all of them. The sample shows around 150,000 clones, around 79% of them seen only once. This sample is drawn from a study of cytomegalovirus exposure and HLA in healthy donors. With 6 bases clipped from V and 4 bases from J, the junction kept 18 bases outside the gene matches. Germline values: CDR1 LNHDA, CDR2 SQIVND (reference sequence). The CDR3 totals 18 residues. The receptor was derived from a woman in her 40s in good health and CMV-seronegative. Sequencing was carried out using PBMCs. The rearrangement uses TRBV19 and TRBJ2-3; 8 positions agree with TRBD2. The CDR3 spells CASSRGGRYRTWADTQYF. The CDR3, as DNA: TGTGCCAGTAGCCGCGGGGGGCGCTACCGCACTTGGGCAGATACGCAGTATTTT.